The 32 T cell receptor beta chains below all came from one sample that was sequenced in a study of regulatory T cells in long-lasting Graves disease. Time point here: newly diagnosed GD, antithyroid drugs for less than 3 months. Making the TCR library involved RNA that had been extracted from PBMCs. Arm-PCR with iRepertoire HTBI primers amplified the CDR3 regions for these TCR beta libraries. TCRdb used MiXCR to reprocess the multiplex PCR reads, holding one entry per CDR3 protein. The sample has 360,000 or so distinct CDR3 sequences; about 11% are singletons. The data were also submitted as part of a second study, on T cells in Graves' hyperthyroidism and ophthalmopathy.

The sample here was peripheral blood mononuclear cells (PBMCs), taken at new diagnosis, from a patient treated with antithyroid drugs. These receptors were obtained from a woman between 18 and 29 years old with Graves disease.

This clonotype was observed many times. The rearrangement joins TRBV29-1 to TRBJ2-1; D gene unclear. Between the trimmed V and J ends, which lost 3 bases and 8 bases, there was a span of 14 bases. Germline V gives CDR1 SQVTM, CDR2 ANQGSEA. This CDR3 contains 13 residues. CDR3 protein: CSVERRLGYEQFF. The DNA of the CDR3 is TGCAGCGTTGAGCGTCGGCTTGGGTATGAGCAGTTCTTC.

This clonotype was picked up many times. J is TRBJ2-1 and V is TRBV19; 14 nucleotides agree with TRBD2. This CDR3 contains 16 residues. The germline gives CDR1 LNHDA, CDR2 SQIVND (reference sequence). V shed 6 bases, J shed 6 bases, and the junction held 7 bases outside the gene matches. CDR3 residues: CASRTLTSGGANEQFF. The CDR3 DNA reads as TGTGCCAGTAGAACGCTGACTAGCGGGGGGGCCAATGAGCAGTTCTTC.

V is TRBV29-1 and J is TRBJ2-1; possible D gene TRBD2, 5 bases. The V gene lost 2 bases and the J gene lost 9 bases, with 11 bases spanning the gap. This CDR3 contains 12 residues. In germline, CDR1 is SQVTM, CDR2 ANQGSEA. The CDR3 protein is CSVEKGSIEQFF. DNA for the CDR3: TGCAGCGTTGAAAAAGGGAGTATTGAGCAGTTCTTC.

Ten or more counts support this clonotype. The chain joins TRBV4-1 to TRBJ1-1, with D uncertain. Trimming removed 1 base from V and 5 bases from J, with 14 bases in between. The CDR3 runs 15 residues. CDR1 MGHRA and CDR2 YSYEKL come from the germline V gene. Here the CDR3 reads CASSQGTAKVTEAFF. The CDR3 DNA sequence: TGCGCCAGCAGCCAAGGTACGGCAAAGGTGACTGAAGCTTTCTTT.

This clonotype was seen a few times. The CDR3 here is CSASFAAGTSTDTQYF. CDR3 nucleotide sequence: TGCAGTGCTAGTTTCGCGGCGGGGACTAGCACAGATACGCAGTATTTT. V usage is TRBV20-1 and J usage is TRBJ2-3, with D possibly being TRBD2 (6 bases). Per germline, CDR1 DFQATT and CDR2 SNEGSKA (reference sequence). The V gene lost 3 bases and the J gene lost 0 bases, with 16 bases spanning the gap. This CDR3 has 16 amino acids.

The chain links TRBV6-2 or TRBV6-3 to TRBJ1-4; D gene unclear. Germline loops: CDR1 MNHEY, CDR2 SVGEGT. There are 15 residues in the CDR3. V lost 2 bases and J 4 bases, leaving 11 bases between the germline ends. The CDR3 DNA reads TGTGCCAGCAGTTACCTCTGGGGAGTTAATGAAAAACTGTTTTTT. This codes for CASSYLWGVNEKLFF.

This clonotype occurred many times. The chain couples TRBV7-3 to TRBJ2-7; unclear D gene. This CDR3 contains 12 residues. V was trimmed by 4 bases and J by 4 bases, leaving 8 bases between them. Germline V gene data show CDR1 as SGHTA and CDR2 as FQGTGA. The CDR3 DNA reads TGTGCCAGCAGCTCCTACAGATACGAGCAGTACTTC. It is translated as CASSSYRYEQYF.

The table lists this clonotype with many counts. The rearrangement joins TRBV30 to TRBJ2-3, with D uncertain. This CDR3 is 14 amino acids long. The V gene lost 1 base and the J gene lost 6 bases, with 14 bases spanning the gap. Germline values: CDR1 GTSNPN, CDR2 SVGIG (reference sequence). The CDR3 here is CAWSDPSTRDTQYF. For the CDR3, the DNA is TGTGCCTGGAGTGATCCGTCCACGAGGGATACGCAGTATTTT.

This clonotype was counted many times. CDR3 residues: CASRLGQGWRPTNEKLFF. The CDR3 DNA is TGTGCCAGCAGATTGGGACAGGGGTGGAGGCCAACTAATGAAAAACTGTTTTTT. The chain recombines TRBV11-2 with TRBJ1-4, with TRBD1 matching over 10 bases. This CDR3 comprises 18 residues. V lost 6 bases and J lost 0; bases outside the gene matches: 10. CDR1 and CDR2 (germline): SGHAT, FQNNGV.

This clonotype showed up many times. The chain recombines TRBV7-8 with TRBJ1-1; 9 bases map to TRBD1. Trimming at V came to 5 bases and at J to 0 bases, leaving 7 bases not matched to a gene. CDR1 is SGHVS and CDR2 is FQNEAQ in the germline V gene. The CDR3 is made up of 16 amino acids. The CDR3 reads CASSPTGGHMNTEAFF. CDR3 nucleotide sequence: TGTGCCAGCAGCCCAACAGGGGGCCACATGAACACTGAAGCTTTCTTT.

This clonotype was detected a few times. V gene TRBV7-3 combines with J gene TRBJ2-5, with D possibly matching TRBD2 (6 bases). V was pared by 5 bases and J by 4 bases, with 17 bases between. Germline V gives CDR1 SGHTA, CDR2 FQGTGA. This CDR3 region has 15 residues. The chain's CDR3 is CASSPLSGVGETQYF. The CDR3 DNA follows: TGTGCCAGCAGCCCACTTTCGGGGGTTGGAGAGACCCAGTACTTC.

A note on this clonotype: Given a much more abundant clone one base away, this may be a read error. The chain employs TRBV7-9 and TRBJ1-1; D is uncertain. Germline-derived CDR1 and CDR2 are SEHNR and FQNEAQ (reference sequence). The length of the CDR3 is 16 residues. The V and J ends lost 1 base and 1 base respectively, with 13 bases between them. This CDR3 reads CASSLDGPPENTEAFF. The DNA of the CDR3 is TGTGCCAGCAGCTTAGACGGGCCCCCCGAGAACACTGAAGCTTTCTTT.

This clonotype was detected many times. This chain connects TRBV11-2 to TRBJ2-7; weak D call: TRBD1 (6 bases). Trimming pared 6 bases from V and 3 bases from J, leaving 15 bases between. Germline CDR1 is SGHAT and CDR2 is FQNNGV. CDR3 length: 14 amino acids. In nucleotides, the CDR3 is TGTGCCAGCAGACTCGACAGGTTGGACTACGAGCAGTACTTC. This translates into CASRLDRLDYEQYF.

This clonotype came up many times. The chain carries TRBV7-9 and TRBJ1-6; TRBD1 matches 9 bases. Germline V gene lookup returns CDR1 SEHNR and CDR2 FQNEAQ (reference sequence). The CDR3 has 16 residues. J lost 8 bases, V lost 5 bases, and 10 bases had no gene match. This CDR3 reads CASSPRDRELHSPLHF. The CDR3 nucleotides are TGTGCCAGCAGCCCTCGGGACAGGGAATTGCATTCACCCCTCCACTTT.

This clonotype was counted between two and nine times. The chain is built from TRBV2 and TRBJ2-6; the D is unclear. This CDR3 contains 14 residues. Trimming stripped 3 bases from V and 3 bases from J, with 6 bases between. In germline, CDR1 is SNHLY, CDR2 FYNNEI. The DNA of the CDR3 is TGTGCCAGCAGTGATGTCAATGGGGCCAACGTCCTGACTTTC. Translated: CASSDVNGANVLTF. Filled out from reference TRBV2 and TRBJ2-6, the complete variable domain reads EPEVTQTPSHQVTQMGQEVILRCVPISNHLYFYWYRQILGQKVEFLVSFYNNEISEKSEIFDDQFSVERPDGSNFTLKIRSTKLEDSAMYFCASSDVNGANVLTFGAGSRLTVL.

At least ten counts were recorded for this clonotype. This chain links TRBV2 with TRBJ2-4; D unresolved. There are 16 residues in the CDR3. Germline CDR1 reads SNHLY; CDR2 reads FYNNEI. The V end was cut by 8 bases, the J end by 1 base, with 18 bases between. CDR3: CASGSGVKEAKNIQYF. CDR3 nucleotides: TGTGCCAGCGGTAGTGGGGTTAAGGAGGCCAAAAACATTCAGTACTTC.

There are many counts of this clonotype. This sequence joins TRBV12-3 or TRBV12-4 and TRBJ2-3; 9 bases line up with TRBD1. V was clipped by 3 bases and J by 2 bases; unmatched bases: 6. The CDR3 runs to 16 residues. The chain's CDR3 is CASSFFWTGDTDTQYF. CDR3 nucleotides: TGTGCCAGCAGTTTCTTTTGGACAGGGGACACAGATACGCAGTATTTT.

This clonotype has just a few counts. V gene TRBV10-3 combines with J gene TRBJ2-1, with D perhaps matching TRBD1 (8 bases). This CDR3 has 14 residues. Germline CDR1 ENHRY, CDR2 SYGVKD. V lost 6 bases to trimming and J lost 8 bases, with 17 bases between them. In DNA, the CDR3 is TGTGCCATCAGCGCACAGGGGGGGTGGGATGAGCAGTTCTTC. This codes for CAISAQGGWDEQFF.

In DNA, the CDR3 is TGTGCCTGGCCCCCTCACGACCCTAGCACAGATACGCAGTATTTT. Its translation: CAWPPHDPSTDTQYF. V gene TRBV30 combines with J gene TRBJ2-3; D call uncertain. This CDR3 has 15 amino acids. Germline assignment: CDR1 GTSNPN and CDR2 SVGIG (reference sequence). Between the trimmed V and J ends, which lost 5 bases and 0 bases, there was a span of 15 bases.

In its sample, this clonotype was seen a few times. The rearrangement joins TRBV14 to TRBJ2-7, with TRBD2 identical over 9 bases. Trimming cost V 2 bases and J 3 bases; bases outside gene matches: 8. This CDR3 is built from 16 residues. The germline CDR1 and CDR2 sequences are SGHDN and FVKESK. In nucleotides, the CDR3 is TGTGCCAGCAGCCAACTAGCTAGCGGGACAAACTACGAGCAGTACTTC. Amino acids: CASSQLASGTNYEQYF.

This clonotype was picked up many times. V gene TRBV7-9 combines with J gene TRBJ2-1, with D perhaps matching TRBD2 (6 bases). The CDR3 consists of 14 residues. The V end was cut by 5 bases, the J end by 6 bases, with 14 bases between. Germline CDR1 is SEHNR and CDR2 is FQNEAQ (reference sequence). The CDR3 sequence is CASSQRLATNEQFF. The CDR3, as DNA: TGTGCCAGCAGCCAAAGGCTAGCGACCAATGAGCAGTTCTTC.

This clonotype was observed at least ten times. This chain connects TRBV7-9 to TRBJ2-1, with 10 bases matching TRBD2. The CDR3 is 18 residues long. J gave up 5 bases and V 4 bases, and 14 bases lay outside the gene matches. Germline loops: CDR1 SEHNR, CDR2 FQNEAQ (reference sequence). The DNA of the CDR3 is TGTGCCAGCAGCTCCCCTCAGCGGGTTAGCGGGAGGAACAATGAGCAGTTCTTC. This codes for CASSSPQRVSGRNNEQFF.

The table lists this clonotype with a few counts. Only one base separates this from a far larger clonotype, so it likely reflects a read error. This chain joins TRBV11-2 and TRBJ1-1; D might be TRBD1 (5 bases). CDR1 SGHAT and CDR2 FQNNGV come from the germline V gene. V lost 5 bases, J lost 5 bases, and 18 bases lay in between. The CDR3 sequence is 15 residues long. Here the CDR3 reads CASSTLPQAATEAFF. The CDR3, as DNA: TGTGCCAGCAGCACCCTACCACAGGCGGCTACTGAAGCTTTCTTT. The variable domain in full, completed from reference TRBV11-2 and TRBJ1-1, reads EAGVAQSPRYKIIEKRQSVAFWCNPISGHATLYWYQQILGQGPKLLIQFQNNGVVDDSQLPKDRFSAERLKGVDSTLKIQPAKLEDSAVYLCASSTLPQAATEAFFGQGTRLTVV.

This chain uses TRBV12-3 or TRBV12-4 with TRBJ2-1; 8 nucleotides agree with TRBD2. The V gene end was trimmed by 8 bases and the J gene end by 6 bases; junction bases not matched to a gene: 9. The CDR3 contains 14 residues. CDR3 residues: CASGAGDWINEQFF. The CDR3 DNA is TGTGCCAGCGGAGCGGGGGACTGGATCAATGAGCAGTTCTTC.

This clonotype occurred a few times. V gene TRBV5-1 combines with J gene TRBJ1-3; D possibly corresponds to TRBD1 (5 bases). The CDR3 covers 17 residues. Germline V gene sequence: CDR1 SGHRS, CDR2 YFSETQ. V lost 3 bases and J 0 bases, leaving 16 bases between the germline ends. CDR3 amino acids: CASSSTRAMSSGNTIYF. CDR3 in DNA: TGCGCCAGCAGCTCAACCAGGGCCATGAGCTCTGGAAACACCATATATTTT.

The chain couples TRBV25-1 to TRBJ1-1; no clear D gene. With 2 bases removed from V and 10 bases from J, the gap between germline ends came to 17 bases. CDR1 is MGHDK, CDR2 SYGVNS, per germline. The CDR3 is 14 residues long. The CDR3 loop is CASSEIGWEPGAFF. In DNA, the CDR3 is TGTGCCAGCAGTGAAATTGGATGGGAACCAGGAGCTTTCTTT.

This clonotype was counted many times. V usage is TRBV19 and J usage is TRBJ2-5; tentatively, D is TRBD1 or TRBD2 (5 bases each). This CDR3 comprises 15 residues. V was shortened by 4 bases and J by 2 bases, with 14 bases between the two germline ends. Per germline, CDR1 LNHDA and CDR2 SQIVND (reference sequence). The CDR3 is CASSRPGTAQETQYF. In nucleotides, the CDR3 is TGTGCCAGTAGTAGGCCGGGGACGGCACAAGAGACCCAGTACTTC.

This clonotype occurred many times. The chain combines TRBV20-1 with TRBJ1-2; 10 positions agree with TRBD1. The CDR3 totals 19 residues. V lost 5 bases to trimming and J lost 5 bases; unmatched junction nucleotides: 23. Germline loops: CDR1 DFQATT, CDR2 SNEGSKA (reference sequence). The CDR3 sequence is CSAALVGAWTGGLEYGYTF. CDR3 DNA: TGCAGTGCTGCCCTCGTGGGGGCCTGGACAGGGGGTCTTGAATATGGCTACACCTTC.

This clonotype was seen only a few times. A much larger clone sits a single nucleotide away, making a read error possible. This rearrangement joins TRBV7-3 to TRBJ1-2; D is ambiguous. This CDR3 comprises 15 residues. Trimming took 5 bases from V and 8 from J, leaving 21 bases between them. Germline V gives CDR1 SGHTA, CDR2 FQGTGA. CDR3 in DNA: TGTGCCAGCAGCCCCACCGTGGGGTTACGGCGGGGCTACACCTTC. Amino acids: CASSPTVGLRRGYTF.

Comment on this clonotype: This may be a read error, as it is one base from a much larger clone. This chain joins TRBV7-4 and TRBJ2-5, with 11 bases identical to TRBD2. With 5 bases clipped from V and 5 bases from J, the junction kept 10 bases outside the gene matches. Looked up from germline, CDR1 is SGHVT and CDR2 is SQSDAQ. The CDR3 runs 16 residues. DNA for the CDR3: TGTGCCAGCAGCGTAGGTTTAGCGGGGGGGCTGGAGACCCAGTACTTC. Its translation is CASSVGLAGGLETQYF.

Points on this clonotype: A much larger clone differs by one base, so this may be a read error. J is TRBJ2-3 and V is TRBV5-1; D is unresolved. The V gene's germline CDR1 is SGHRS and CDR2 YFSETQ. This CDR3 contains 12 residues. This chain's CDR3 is CASSYGPDMQYF. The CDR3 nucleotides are TGCGCCAGCAGCTATGGGCCGGATATGCAGTATTTT.

CDR3 coding DNA: TGCAGTGCTTTGACAGGTTCTGGAAACACCATATATTTT. This gives the protein CSALTGSGNTIYF. The J gene is TRBJ1-3, the V gene TRBV20-1; maybe TRBD1 (6 bases). CDR1 is DFQATT and CDR2 is SNEGSKA in the germline V gene (reference sequence). V was pared by 5 bases and J by 1 base, with 9 bases between. The CDR3 contains 13 residues.